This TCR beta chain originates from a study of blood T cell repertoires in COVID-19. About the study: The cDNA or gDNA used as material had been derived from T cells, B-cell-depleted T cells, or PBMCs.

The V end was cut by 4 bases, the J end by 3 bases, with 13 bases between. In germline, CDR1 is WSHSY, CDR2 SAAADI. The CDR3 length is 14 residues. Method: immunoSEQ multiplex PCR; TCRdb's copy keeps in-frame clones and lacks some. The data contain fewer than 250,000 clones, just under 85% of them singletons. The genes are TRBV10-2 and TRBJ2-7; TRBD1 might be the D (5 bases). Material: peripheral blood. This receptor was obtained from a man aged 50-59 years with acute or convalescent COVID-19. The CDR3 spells CASSGAQVNYEQYF. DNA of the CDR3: TGCGCCAGCAGTGGGGCACAGGTTAACTACGAGCAGTACTTC.